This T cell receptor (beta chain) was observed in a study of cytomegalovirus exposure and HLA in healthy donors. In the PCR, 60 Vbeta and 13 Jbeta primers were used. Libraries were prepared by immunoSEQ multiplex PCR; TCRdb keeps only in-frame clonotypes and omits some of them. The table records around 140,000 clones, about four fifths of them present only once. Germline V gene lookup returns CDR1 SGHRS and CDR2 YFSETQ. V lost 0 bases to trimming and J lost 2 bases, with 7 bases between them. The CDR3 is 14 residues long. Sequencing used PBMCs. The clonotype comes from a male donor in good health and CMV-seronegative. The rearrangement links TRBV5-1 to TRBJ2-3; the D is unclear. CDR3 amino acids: CASSLDTNTDTQYF. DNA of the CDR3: TGCGCCAGCAGCTTGGACACAAACACAGATACGCAGTATTTT. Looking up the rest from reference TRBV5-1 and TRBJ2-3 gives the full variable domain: KAGVTQTPRYLIKTRGQQVTLSCSPISGHRSVSWYQQTPGQGLQFLFEYFSETQRNKGNFPGRFSGRQFSNSRSEMNVSTLELGDSALYLCASSLDTNTDTQYFGPGTRLTVL.